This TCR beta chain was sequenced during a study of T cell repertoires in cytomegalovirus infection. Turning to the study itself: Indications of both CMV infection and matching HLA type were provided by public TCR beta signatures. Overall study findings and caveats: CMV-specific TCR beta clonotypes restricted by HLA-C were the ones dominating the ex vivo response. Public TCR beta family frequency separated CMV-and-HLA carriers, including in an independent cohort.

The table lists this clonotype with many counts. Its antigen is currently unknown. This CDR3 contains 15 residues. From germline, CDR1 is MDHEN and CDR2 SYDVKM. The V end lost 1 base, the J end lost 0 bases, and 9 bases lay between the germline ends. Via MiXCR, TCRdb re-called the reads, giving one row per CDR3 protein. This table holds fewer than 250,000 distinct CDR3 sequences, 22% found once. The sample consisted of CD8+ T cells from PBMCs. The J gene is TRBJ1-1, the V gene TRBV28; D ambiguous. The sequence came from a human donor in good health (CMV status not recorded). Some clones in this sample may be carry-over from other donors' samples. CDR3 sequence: CASSLFREVNTEAFF. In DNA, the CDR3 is TGTGCCAGCAGTTTATTTCGGGAAGTGAACACTGAAGCTTTCTTT.